This entry lists 15 T cell receptor beta chains sequenced from one sample in a study of blood T cell repertoires in COVID-19. Only in-frame clones appear in the TCRdb table, and some are missing; sequencing was by immunoSEQ multiplex PCR. The sample consists of under 200,000 clones, roughly four fifths of them appearing once. The sequenced material came from peripheral blood. The receptors were sampled from a man younger than 45 with active or convalescent COVID-19.

The CDR3 protein is CASSPRDSVVNYGYTF. The CDR3 region has the DNA TGTGCCAGCAGCCCCCGCGATAGCGTCGTGAACTATGGCTACACCTTC. The rearrangement links TRBV7-9 to TRBJ1-2; the D is unclear. V dropped 5 bases and J dropped 2 bases, with 18 bases sitting between them. The CDR3 has 16 residues. Germline V CDR1 and CDR2: SEHNR, FQNEAQ (reference sequence). Using reference TRBV7-9 and TRBJ1-2 for the parts outside the CDR3, the full variable domain is DTGVSQNPRHKITKRGQNVTFRCDPISEHNRLYWYRQTLGQGPEFLTYFQNEAQLEKSRLLSDRFSAERPKGSFSTLEIQRTEQGDSAMYLCASSPRDSVVNYGYTFGSGTRLTVV.

V is TRBV5-1 and J is TRBJ1-3, with a tentative D call TRBD1 (5 bases). The germline V gene encodes CDR1 SGHRS and CDR2 YFSETQ. CDR3 length: 17 amino acids. V lost 0 bases and J lost 0, with 13 bases in between. CDR3 nucleotides: TGCGCCAGCAGCTTGGGGGGCAGGCCCGACTCTGGAAACACCATATATTTT. This sequence encodes CASSLGGRPDSGNTIYF.

This clone was recorded at least ten times. The chain links TRBV13 to TRBJ2-7; D gene unclear. Germline CDR1 is PRHDT and CDR2 is FYEKMQ (reference sequence). CDR3 length: 11 amino acids. Deletions cut 5 bases from V and 8 bases from J, with 10 bases between. CDR3 in DNA: TGTGCCAGCAGCCGCACCGAGCAGCAGTACTTC. Its translation is CASSRTEQQYF.

This clone has only one observation. The gene calls are TRBV9 and TRBJ2-3; 9 nucleotides align to TRBD1. Per germline, CDR1 SGDLS and CDR2 YYNGEE. J lost 4 bases, V lost 3 bases, and 3 bases had no gene match. The CDR3 extends over 14 amino acids. The chain's CDR3 is CASSEGQGADTQYF. The CDR3 DNA is TGTGCCAGCAGCGAGGGACAGGGAGCAGATACGCAGTATTTT.

V gene TRBV27 combines with J gene TRBJ2-2, with TRBD1 matching over 8 bases. Trimming cost V 0 bases and J 6 bases; bases outside gene matches: 3. CDR3 length: 15 amino acids. The germline gives CDR1 MNHEY, CDR2 SMNVEV (reference sequence). CDR3 residues: CASSLSDRASGELFF. The CDR3 region has the DNA TGTGCCAGCAGTTTATCGGACAGGGCGTCCGGGGAGCTGTTTTTT.

The chain links TRBV20-1 to TRBJ2-7, with 8 bases identical to TRBD1. The trim removed 3 bases at V and 2 bases at J, leaving 3 bases unmatched. In germline, CDR1 is DFQATT, CDR2 SNEGSKA (reference sequence). The CDR3 consists of 13 residues. CDR3 loop: CSASYRGAYEQYF. The CDR3, as DNA: TGCAGTGCTAGTTACAGGGGGGCCTACGAGCAGTACTTC.

This chain uses TRBV20-1 with TRBJ1-1; 7 positions match TRBD1. The CDR3 runs 11 residues. With 6 bases clipped from V and 5 bases from J, the junction kept 3 bases outside the gene matches. Germline values: CDR1 DFQATT, CDR2 SNEGSKA (reference sequence). CDR3 protein: CSAEQGTEAFF. In DNA form, the CDR3 reads TGCAGTGCGGAACAGGGGACTGAAGCTTTCTTT.

The chain couples TRBV3-1 (or the pseudogene TRBV3-2) to TRBJ2-5; 9 bases are shared with TRBD2. The CDR3 runs to 17 residues. The V and J ends lost 1 base and 2 bases, in that order; junction bases with no gene match: 8. Germline V gene lookup returns CDR1 LGHDT and CDR2 YNNKEL (reference sequence). Here the CDR3 reads CASSQGNLAGLQETQYF. The CDR3 DNA sequence: TGTGCCAGCAGCCAAGGGAACCTAGCGGGGCTACAAGAGACCCAGTACTTC.

This chain uses TRBV19 with TRBJ1-1; TRBD1 matches at 8 bases. The V and J ends lost 9 bases and 5 bases, in that order; junction bases with no gene match: 8. The CDR3 is 13 residues long. Germline V lookup: CDR1 LNHDA, CDR2 SQIVND (reference sequence). DNA for the CDR3: TGTGCCAGCGGAAGACAGGGGAGTACTGAAGCTTTCTTT. It encodes CASGRQGSTEAFF.

The chain uses TRBV19 and TRBJ1-1, with D perhaps TRBD1 (5 bases). Germline V gives CDR1 LNHDA, CDR2 SQIVND (reference sequence). Trimming stripped 1 base from V and 7 bases from J, with 16 bases between. The CDR3 is 15 amino acids. The CDR3 DNA reads as TGTGCCAGTAGTATAGCGCCAGGGAGGGTCGGTGAAGCTTTCTTT. Encoded protein: CASSIAPGRVGEAFF.

The chain recombines TRBV5-1 with TRBJ1-5, with 8 positions matching TRBD1. CDR1 and CDR2 from the germline V gene are SGHRS and YFSETQ. This CDR3 region has 14 residues. V gave up 0 bases and J gave up 6 bases; unmatched junction bases: 2. The CDR3 reads CASSLDRGTQPQHF. The CDR3 DNA reads TGCGCCAGCAGCTTGGACAGGGGGACTCAGCCCCAGCATTTT.

Regarding this clone: This specimen includes other DNA sequences encoding the same CDR3. The genes are TRBV6-5 and TRBJ1-2; a weak D match, TRBD1 (6 bases). Deletions cut 5 bases from V and 6 bases from J, with 7 bases between. Germline V lookup: CDR1 MNHEY, CDR2 SVGAGI. The CDR3 is made up of 11 amino acids. For the CDR3, the DNA is TGTGCCAGCAGTCACAGGGATGGCTACACCTTC. This sequence encodes CASSHRDGYTF.

V is TRBV18 and J is TRBJ1-1; D call uncertain. The germline V gene has CDR1 KGHSH and CDR2 LQKENI. V lost 5 bases and J lost 1, with 8 bases in between. CDR3 size: 13 residues. CDR3 sequence (DNA): TGTGCCAGCTCATACAACCCGAACACTGAAGCTTTCTTT. Translating it yields CASSYNPNTEAFF.

The chain uses TRBV24-1 and TRBJ1-3; 7 positions match TRBD1. The trim removed 3 bases at V and 4 bases at J, leaving 8 bases unmatched. This CDR3 is built from 16 residues. Germline loops: CDR1 KGHDR, CDR2 SFDVKD. CDR3 region: CATSDHATGPGNTIYF. As DNA, the CDR3 is TGTGCCACCAGTGATCACGCGACAGGGCCAGGAAACACCATATATTTT.

This clone has a handful of counts. The V gene is TRBV11-3, the J gene TRBJ2-1; TRBD2 matches at 13 bases. This CDR3 spans 17 amino acids. The V and J ends lost 1 base and 8 bases, in that order; junction bases with no gene match: 8. Looked up from germline, CDR1 is SGHNT and CDR2 is YENEEA. The CDR3 protein is CASSLVPGTSGIYEQFF. In DNA form, the CDR3 reads TGTGCCAGCAGCTTAGTTCCCGGGACTAGCGGGATTTATGAGCAGTTCTTC.